The T cell receptor beta chain under discussion was sequenced for a study of shared clonotypes between healthy human individuals. Study-level results: What naive subsets generally showed was a larger estimated richness than memory subsets showed. How much donors shared clonotypes was expected to be affected by sequencing depth.

Terminally differentiated effector memory CD45RA+ cells were left out of the naive CD8 fraction, which was CD45RO-negative and positively selected for CCR7. A remark on this clone: Its antigen is undetermined.

The authors ran the assay at deep level. The authors loaded 150 to 250 ng DNA, around 32,000 T cell genomes, into sorted-subset replicate PCRs. Some clones are missing from TCRdb's copy, which holds only in-frame ones; the method was immunoSEQ multiplex PCR. The sample records about 680,000 clones, just over 90% being singletons. This TCR was sampled from a man aged 30 to 45 in good health. Sequencing was carried out using naive CD8+ T cells sorted from blood.

Here the CDR3 DNA reads TGTGCCAGCAGCCCACAGACAGGGGGCGGCACAGATACGCAGTATTTT. It specifies CASSPQTGGGTDTQYF. The chain has TRBV7-9 and TRBJ2-3, with TRBD1 identical over 10 bases. Germline lookup yields CDR1 SEHNR and CDR2 FQNEAQ (reference sequence). The CDR3 is 16 residues long. With 5 bases clipped from V and 1 base from J, the junction kept 6 bases outside the gene matches.